The 9 T cell receptor beta chains in this list originate from one sample, sequenced in a study of CD8 T cells in Susac syndrome. Reverse transcription used about 0.5 to 1 ug RNA and random hexamers. Each CDR3 protein is one row after TCRdb ran MiXCR on the immunoSEQ multiplex PCR reads. The sample includes approximately 160,000 distinct CDR3 sequences, more than 95% of them seen just once. Sequenced sample: CD4+ T cells from PBMCs. These TCRs come from a human donor with Susac syndrome.

This rearrangement joins TRBV20-1 to TRBJ2-5; the D gene is possibly TRBD2 (7 bases). CDR1 DFQATT and CDR2 SNEGSKA come from the germline V gene (reference sequence). V was cut by 1 base and J by 5 bases, with 14 bases left in between. This CDR3 is built from 14 residues. CDR3 residues: CSARVRGAGETQYF. The CDR3 bases are TGCAGTGCTAGAGTTCGGGGGGCGGGTGAGACCCAGTACTTC.

The count of this clonotype is one. The rearrangement links TRBV5-1 to TRBJ2-5; D call uncertain. Germline assignment: CDR1 SGHRS and CDR2 YFSETQ. This CDR3 has 15 residues. Deletions cut 4 bases from V and 0 bases from J, with 13 bases between. Here the CDR3 DNA reads TGCGCCAGCAGCCCCGCCCGTCCGGACCAAGAGACCCAGTACTTC. It yields the protein CASSPARPDQETQYF. The variable domain in full, completed from reference TRBV5-1 and TRBJ2-5, reads KAGVTQTPRYLIKTRGQQVTLSCSPISGHRSVSWYQQTPGQGLQFLFEYFSETQRNKGNFPGRFSGRQFSNSRSEMNVSTLELGDSALYLCASSPARPDQETQYFGPGTRLLVL.

The chain links TRBV25-1 to TRBJ1-2; no reliable D call. Between the trimmed V and J ends, which lost 4 bases and 8 bases, there was a span of 14 bases. Germline loops: CDR1 MGHDK, CDR2 SYGVNS. There are 13 residues in the CDR3. The CDR3 loop is CASSVKVMEGYTF. In nucleotides, the CDR3 is TGTGCCAGCAGTGTTAAGGTGATGGAGGGCTACACCTTC.

This sequence joins TRBV5-1 and TRBJ2-2; weak D call: TRBD1 (6 bases). Germline V gene lookup returns CDR1 SGHRS and CDR2 YFSETQ. There are 14 residues in the CDR3. Between the trimmed V and J ends, which lost 5 bases and 1 base, there was a span of 9 bases. CDR3 loop: CASRATGNTGELFF. The DNA for the CDR3 is TGCGCCAGCAGGGCGACAGGGAACACCGGGGAGCTGTTTTTT. Supplemented by reference TRBV5-1 and TRBJ2-2, the full variable domain reads KAGVTQTPRYLIKTRGQQVTLSCSPISGHRSVSWYQQTPGQGLQFLFEYFSETQRNKGNFPGRFSGRQFSNSRSEMNVSTLELGDSALYLCASRATGNTGELFFGEGSRLTVL.

This sequence joins TRBV29-1 and TRBJ2-5, with a possible D match to TRBD2 (7 bases). The CDR3 length is 14 residues. Trimming pared 2 bases from V and 10 bases from J, leaving 20 bases between. Germline assignment: CDR1 SQVTM and CDR2 ANQGSEA. The CDR3 sequence is CSVEKVWEGEGQYF. The CDR3 region has the DNA TGCAGCGTTGAAAAAGTTTGGGAGGGGGAAGGCCAGTACTTC. Looking up the rest from reference TRBV29-1 and TRBJ2-5 gives the full variable domain: SAVISQKPSRDICQRGTSLTIQCQVDSQVTMMFWYRQQPGQSLTLIATANQGSEATYESGFVIDKFPISRPNLTFSTLTVSNMSPEDSSIYLCSVEKVWEGEGQYFGPGTRLLVL.

The chain links TRBV15 to TRBJ2-1; D ambiguous. CDR1 LNHNV and CDR2 YYDKDF come from the germline V gene (reference sequence). The V and J ends lost 5 bases and 9 bases respectively, with 14 bases between them. The CDR3 runs to 13 residues. The DNA of the CDR3 is TGTGCCACCAGCGGACGAAAGACGACTGAGCAGTTCTTC. It is translated as CATSGRKTTEQFF.

This sequence joins TRBV7-8 and TRBJ1-5; D gene uncertain. Germline CDR1 reads SGHVS; CDR2 reads FQNEAQ. Trimming stripped 5 bases from V and 0 bases from J, with 14 bases between. This CDR3 has 16 amino acids. The CDR3 bases are TGTGCCAGCAGCCCTCTTGGAAGCGGTAGCAATCAGCCCCAGCATTTT. Translated, it gives CASSPLGSGSNQPQHF.

J is TRBJ1-2 and V is TRBV12-3 or TRBV12-4; D uncertain. Trimming left V 5 bases short and J 6 bases short, with 10 bases between. The CDR3 contains 12 residues. DNA of the CDR3: TGTGCCAGCAGTCCAGCCATGAATGGCTACACCTTC. Translated: CASSPAMNGYTF.

The V call is TRBV7-2, the J call TRBJ1-1; 7 bases are shared with TRBD1. With V trimmed by 4 bases and J by 3 bases, 2 bases remained unmatched. CDR1 is SGHTA and CDR2 is FQGNSA in the germline V gene. CDR3 length: 13 residues. CDR3 in DNA: TGTGCCAGCAGCTCAGGGACAGACACTGAAGCTTTCTTT. It yields the protein CASSSGTDTEAFF.